The present TCR beta chain was sequenced within a study of metastatic and nonmetastatic thyroid tumors. Turning to the study itself: Repertoire comparison spanned blood and tumor or nodule tissue of malignant and benign thyroid patients. The study, taken as a whole, reports: For both blood and tumor, malignant thyroid tumors reportedly showed significantly higher TCR beta diversity than benign nodules did.

Each patient went into thyroid surgery without having received any treatment. Germline-derived CDR1 and CDR2 are SGDLS and YYNGEE. V gave up 0 bases and J gave up 2 bases, with 10 bases separating them. CDR3 length: 15 amino acids. Many counts were recorded for this clone. Its antigen is unidentified. Original handling: CDR3 differences across clinicopathological groups were used to build a distant-metastasis classifier for papillary thyroid cancer. TCRdb re-called the PCR reads via MiXCR. In this record, the V and J calls reflect TCRdb's handling and not the investigators' own analysis. The sample has 25,000 to 30,000 clones; roughly 15% are singletons.

The chain couples TRBV9 to TRBJ2-3, with D possibly being TRBD2 (5 bases). The sequencing input was blood. The sequence came from a male donor with papillary thyroid cancer or a benign thyroid nodule (not recorded which). Some clones in this sample may be carry-over from other donors' samples. CDR3 bases: TGTGCCAGCAGCGTAGGAGGCGGGTACACAGATACGCAGTATTTT. Its translation is CASSVGGGYTDTQYF.